The 13 T cell receptor beta chains below all came from one sample that was sequenced in a study of OX40 agonist ivuxolimab in advanced cancers. Data came from immunoSEQ multiplex PCR; TCRdb stores just in-frame clones and leaves some out. The data show just over 60,000 clones, about 90% seen once. Sequenced material: CD4+ or CD8+ T cells sorted from blood, taken in a trial of the OX40 agonist ivuxolimab. Source of these receptors: an adult with an advanced solid tumor such as melanoma, head and neck, liver or kidney cancer.

The V and J genes are TRBV15 and TRBJ1-3, with unresolved D. The germline gives CDR1 LNHNV, CDR2 YYDKDF (reference sequence). The CDR3 loop spans 16 amino acids. V lost 4 bases and J lost 0, with 13 bases in between. This CDR3 reads CATSKYGRLSGNTIYF. CDR3 bases: TGTGCCACCAGCAAATACGGACGGCTCTCTGGAAACACCATATATTTT.

The chain combines TRBV7-3 with TRBJ1-1, with TRBD1 matching 10 bases. Germline CDR1 and CDR2: SGHTA and FQGTGA. The CDR3 is 16 amino acids. V trimming: 5 bases; J trimming: 3 bases; junction bases outside the gene matches: 9. The CDR3 region has the DNA TGTGCCAGCAGCCCCGACAGGGGGCGCGTTTACACTGAAGCTTTCTTT. Residues: CASSPDRGRVYTEAFF.

The chain has TRBV18 and TRBJ1-2, with 10 nucleotides matching TRBD1. After removal of 2 bases from V and 3 bases from J, the junction contained 3 bases not matched to a gene. This CDR3 has 15 amino acids. Germline loops: CDR1 KGHSH, CDR2 LQKENI. The CDR3 region has the DNA TGTGCCAGCTCACCAATGGACAGGGGGGACTATGGCTACACCTTC. Translated, it gives CASSPMDRGDYGYTF.

The chain uses TRBV2 and TRBJ1-4; the match to TRBD1 covers 8 bases. Germline CDR1 is SNHLY and CDR2 is FYNNEI. The junction had 6 bases not matched to a gene; V was cut back by 3 bases and J by 3 bases. CDR3 length: 16 amino acids. Here the CDR3 reads CASSDAGGTANEKLFF. The CDR3 region has the DNA TGTGCCAGCAGTGATGCAGGGGGCACGGCTAATGAAAAACTGTTTTTT.

The chain is built from TRBV15 and TRBJ2-7; D uncertain. Trimming stripped 4 bases from V and 3 bases from J, with 16 bases between. There are 15 residues in the CDR3. Germline V CDR1 and CDR2: LNHNV, YYDKDF (reference sequence). The CDR3 region is CATSTSGVGLYEQYF. CDR3 sequence (DNA): TGTGCCACCAGCACGAGTGGGGTCGGTCTCTACGAGCAGTACTTC.

This chain uses TRBV4-1 with TRBJ2-7; 11 bases are a match to TRBD2. Germline-derived CDR1 and CDR2 are MGHRA and YSYEKL. This CDR3 is 19 amino acids long. The junction had 10 bases not matched to a gene; V was cut back by 0 bases and J by 0 bases. The CDR3 is CASSQEPASGRPSSYEQYF. CDR3 DNA sequence: TGCGCCAGCAGCCAAGAGCCGGCTAGCGGGAGGCCTAGCTCCTACGAGCAGTACTTC.

This chain uses TRBV5-1 with TRBJ2-7; D perhaps matches TRBD2 (6 bases). The CDR3 runs to 14 residues. The V gene lost 0 bases and the J gene lost 1 base, with 8 bases spanning the gap. The germline CDR1 and CDR2 sequences are SGHRS and YFSETQ. This CDR3 reads CASSLEAGSYEQYF. CDR3 in DNA: TGCGCCAGCAGCTTGGAGGCGGGATCCTACGAGCAGTACTTC.

Details on this clone: The same CDR3 also results from other DNA sequences found in this sample. The chain combines TRBV6-1 with TRBJ2-2; 8 nucleotides align to TRBD2. This CDR3 region has 14 residues. V lost 7 bases and J lost 7; bases outside the gene matches: 8. CDR1 and CDR2 from the germline V gene are MNHNS and SASEGT. The CDR3 DNA reads TGTGCCAGCACTCGTGGACTAGCTGTCGGGGAGCTGTTTTTT. Translated, it gives CASTRGLAVGELFF.

The V and J genes are TRBV6-5 and TRBJ2-1, with 11 bases that match TRBD2. The germline CDR1 and CDR2 sequences are MNHEY and SVGAGI. J lost 4 bases, V lost 7 bases, and 6 bases had no gene match. The CDR3 contains 15 residues. CDR3 protein: CASTRTSGPYNEQFF. CDR3 sequence (DNA): TGTGCCAGCACCCGGACTAGCGGGCCGTACAATGAGCAGTTCTTC.

The J gene is TRBJ1-3, the V gene TRBV4-2; D remains ambiguous. Deletions cut 5 bases from V and 2 bases from J, with 10 bases between. The germline V gene encodes CDR1 LGHNA and CDR2 YNFKEQ. The CDR3 consists of 14 residues. This CDR3 reads CASSLRDTGNTIYF. CDR3 sequence (DNA): TGTGCCAGCAGCTTGCGTGACACTGGAAACACCATATATTTT.

The chain carries TRBV28 and TRBJ2-7; 10 bases are shared with TRBD2. CDR3 length: 17 amino acids. The V gene end was trimmed by 4 bases and the J gene end by 1 base; junction bases not matched to a gene: 10. CDR1 is MDHEN and CDR2 is SYDVKM in the germline V gene. The CDR3: CASSSPTSGYLSYEQYF. CDR3 bases: TGTGCCAGCAGTTCCCCGACTAGCGGGTATCTGTCCTACGAGCAGTACTTC.

This clone was counted between two and nine times. The chain employs TRBV7-9 and TRBJ2-7; no definite D call. This CDR3 region has 14 residues. The V and J ends lost 1 base and 0 bases respectively, with 7 bases between them. CDR1 SEHNR and CDR2 FQNEAQ come from the germline V gene (reference sequence). CDR3 sequence reads: CASSLVSSSYEQYF. The DNA for the CDR3 is TGTGCCAGCAGCTTAGTATCCAGCTCCTACGAGCAGTACTTC.

This chain joins TRBV15 and TRBJ2-2; the match to TRBD2 covers 9 bases. Trimming at V came to 0 bases and at J to 1 base, leaving 3 bases not matched to a gene. Per germline, CDR1 LNHNV and CDR2 YYDKDF (reference sequence). The CDR3 spans 17 residues. CDR3 in DNA: TGTGCCACCAGCAGAGAAAAGACTAGCGGGAACACCGGGGAGCTGTTTTTT. It translates to CATSREKTSGNTGELFF. Looking up the rest from reference TRBV15 and TRBJ2-2 gives the full variable domain: DAMVIQNPRYQVTQFGKPVTLSCSQTLNHNVMYWYQQKSSQAPKLLFHYYDKDFNNEADTPDNFQSRRPNTSFCFLDIRSPGLGDTAMYLCATSREKTSGNTGELFFGEGSRLTVL.